The clone carrying this T cell receptor beta chain was detected only a few times. Its target is unknown. The record originates from a study of post-analysis software for immune sequencing data. As for the study in general: In terms of disease course, relapsing-remitting, secondary progressive and progressive-relapsing multiple sclerosis were included.

Included in the TCR beta cDNA libraries were unique molecular identifiers. TCRdb fed the PCR reads into MiXCR, producing one record per CDR3 protein. Among 700,000 to 800,000 distinct CDR3 sequences, 25% to 30% were seen once, and the ten largest hold approximately 0.6%. Germline CDR1 is SGDLS and CDR2 is YYNGEE. V was clipped by 0 bases and J by 2 bases; unmatched bases: 13. CDR3 length: 19 amino acids. Study results and limitations: With TRBV5-6, TRBV5-1 and TRBV20-1 included, about five TRBV segments were more frequent in patients than in controls. Strong co-clustering by F measure was evident for samples that had been prepared in the same batch.

The receptor's source is a girl aged 10-17 years with multiple sclerosis. Sequences were obtained from blood. The chain couples TRBV9 to TRBJ2-3; TRBD2 matches 9 bases. CDR3 sequence reads: CASSVAAVGLAGNTDTQYF. The CDR3 bases are TGTGCCAGCAGCGTAGCGGCAGTGGGGCTAGCGGGGAACACAGATACGCAGTATTTT. Full variable domain (outside the CDR3, taken from reference TRBV9 and TRBJ2-3): DSGVTQTPKHLITATGQRVTLRCSPRSGDLSVYWYQQSLDQGLQFLIQYYNGEERAKGNILERFSAQQFPDLHSELNLSSLELGDSALYFCASSVAAVGLAGNTDTQYFGPGTRLTVL.